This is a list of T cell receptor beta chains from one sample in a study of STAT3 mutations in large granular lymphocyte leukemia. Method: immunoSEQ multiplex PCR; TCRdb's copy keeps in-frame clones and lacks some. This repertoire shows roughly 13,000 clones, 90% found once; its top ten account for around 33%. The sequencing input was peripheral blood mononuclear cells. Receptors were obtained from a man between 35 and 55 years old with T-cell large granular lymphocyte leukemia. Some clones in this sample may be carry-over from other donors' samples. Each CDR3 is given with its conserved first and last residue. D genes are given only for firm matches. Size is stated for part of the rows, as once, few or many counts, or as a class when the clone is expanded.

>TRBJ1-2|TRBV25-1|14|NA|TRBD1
TGTGCCAGCAGTGATAGGACAGGAAAGAGTGGCTACACCTTC
CASSDRTGKSGYTF
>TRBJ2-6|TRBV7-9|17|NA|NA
TGTGCCAGCGAGGGGGGGCGTGGATTTGGTGGGGCCAACGTCCTGACTTTC
CASEGGRGFGGANVLTF
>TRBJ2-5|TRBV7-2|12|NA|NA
TGTGCCAGCAGCTTGGCTGGGGAGACCCAGTACTTC
CASSLAGETQYF
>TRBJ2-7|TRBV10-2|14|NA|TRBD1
TGCGCCAGCAGTATGGACAGGGGGCTGGGCGAGCAGTACTTC
CASSMDRGLGEQYF
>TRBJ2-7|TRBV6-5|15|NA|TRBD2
TGTGCCAGCAGTCCCTACGGGGGGAGCTCCTACGAGCAGTACTTC
CASSPYGGSSYEQYF
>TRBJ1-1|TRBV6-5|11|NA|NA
TGTGCCAGCAGTTGGGCAGGGAGAGCTTTCTTT
CASSWAGRAFF
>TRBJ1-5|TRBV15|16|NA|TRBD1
TGTGCCACCAGCACTAGCCGACAGGGGGCTATTCAGCCCCAGCATTTT
CATSTSRQGAIQPQHF
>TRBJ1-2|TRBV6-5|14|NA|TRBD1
TGTGCCAGCAGGTTCCGACAGGGCCGGTATGGCTACACCTTC
CASRFRQGRYGYTF
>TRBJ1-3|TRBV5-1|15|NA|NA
TGCGCCAGCAGCCTACAGGGAGGCTCTGGAAACACCATATATTTT
CASSLQGGSGNTIYF
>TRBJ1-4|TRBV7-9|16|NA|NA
TGTGCCAGCAGCTCGTCCGGGGGGCGGGCTAATGAAAAACTGTTTTTT
CASSSSGGRANEKLFF
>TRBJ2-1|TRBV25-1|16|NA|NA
TGTGCCAGCAGTGAATCGGTATACCCACGGACAGCTGAGCAGTTCTTC
CASSESVYPRTAEQFF
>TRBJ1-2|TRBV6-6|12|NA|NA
TGTGCCAGCAGTTACTCCATACAGGGCTACACCTTC
CASSYSIQGYTF
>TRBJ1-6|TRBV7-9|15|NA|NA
TGTGCCAGCACGGTAAACCCGAGGGCGAATTCACCCCTCCACTTT
CASTVNPRANSPLHF
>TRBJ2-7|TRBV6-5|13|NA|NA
TGTGCCAGCAGTCGTACAGGGTACTACGAGCAGTACTTC
CASSRTGYYEQYF
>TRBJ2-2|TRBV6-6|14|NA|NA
TGTGCCAGCAGTTCCCAGGGGAACACCGGGGAGCTGTTTTTT
CASSSQGNTGELFF
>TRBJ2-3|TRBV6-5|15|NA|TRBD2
TGTGCCAGCAGCCTTAGCGGGGGGGGTGTAGATACGCAGTATTTT
CASSLSGGGVDTQYF
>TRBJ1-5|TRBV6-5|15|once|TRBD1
TGTGCCAGCAGTTACGACGGACAGGGCAATCAGCCCCAGCATTTT
CASSYDGQGNQPQHF
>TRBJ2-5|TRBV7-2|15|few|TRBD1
TGTGCCAGCAGCCCTGGCGATGACAGGGGAGAGACCCAGTACTTC
CASSPGDDRGETQYF
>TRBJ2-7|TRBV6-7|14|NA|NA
TGTGCCAGCAGTCCCTCCAGGGGCTCCTACGAGCAGTACTTC
CASSPSRGSYEQYF
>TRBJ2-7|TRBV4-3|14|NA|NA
TGCGCCAGCAGCCAAGACCGGGGCCCCTACGAGCAGTACTTC
CASSQDRGPYEQYF
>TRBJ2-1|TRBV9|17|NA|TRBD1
TGTGCCAGCAGCCCTTGGACAGGGGCCTTCTCCTACAATGAGCAGTTCTTC
CASSPWTGAFSYNEQFF
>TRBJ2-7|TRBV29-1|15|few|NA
TGCAGCGTTGAAGCTCCGGGACTTTATTCCTACGAGCAGTACTTC
CSVEAPGLYSYEQYF
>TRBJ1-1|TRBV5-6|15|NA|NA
TGTGCCAGCAGCTTGGCGGGACTTATGAACACTGAAGCTTTCTTT
CASSLAGLMNTEAFF
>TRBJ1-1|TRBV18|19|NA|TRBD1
TGTGCCAGCTCCTGGGCGCTTACAGGGGGCGGAGGTAGGAACACTGAAGCTTTCTTT
CASSWALTGGGGRNTEAFF
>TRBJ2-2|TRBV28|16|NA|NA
TGTGCCAGCAGTTTCGCGGGACAGCTATTTCAAGGGGAGCTGTTTTTT
CASSFAGQLFQGELFF
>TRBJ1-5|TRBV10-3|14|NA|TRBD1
TGTGCCATCAGTGAGGCCTACAGGGGACAGCCCCAGCATTTT
CAISEAYRGQPQHF
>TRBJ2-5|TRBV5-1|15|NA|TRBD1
TGCGCCAGCAGCCCTCAGGACAGGGCCCAAGAGACCCAGTACTTC
CASSPQDRAQETQYF
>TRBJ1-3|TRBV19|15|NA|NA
TGTGCCAGTAACGACCCACTGAGCTCTGGAAACACCATATATTTT
CASNDPLSSGNTIYF
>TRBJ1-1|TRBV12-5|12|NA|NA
TGTGCTAGTGGTTTGGTCTCCGGGGAAGCTTTCTTT
CASGLVSGEAFF
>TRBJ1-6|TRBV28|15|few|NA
TGTGCCAGCAGCCCCTCGGAGGGACGGGGGTCACCCCTCCACTTT
CASSPSEGRGSPLHF
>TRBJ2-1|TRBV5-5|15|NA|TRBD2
TGTGCCAGCAGCCCGAGCGGGGGGGCCATCCATGAGCAGTTCTTC
CASSPSGGAIHEQFF
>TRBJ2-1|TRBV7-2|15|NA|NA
TGTGCCAGCCGGGCGGTCGGGAGTTCCTACAATGAGCAGTTCTTC
CASRAVGSSYNEQFF
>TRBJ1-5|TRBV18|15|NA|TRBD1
TGTGCCAGCTCACCTGGACAGGTCCTCGGGCAGCCCCAGCATTTT
CASSPGQVLGQPQHF
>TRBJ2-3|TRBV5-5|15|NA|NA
TGTGCCAGCAGCTTGGCGCCAGGAAATACAGATACGCAGTATTTT
CASSLAPGNTDTQYF
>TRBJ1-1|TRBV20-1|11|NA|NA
TGCAGTGGAATCAGCAACACTGAAGCTTTCTTT
CSGISNTEAFF
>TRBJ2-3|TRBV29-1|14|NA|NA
TGCAGCGTTGAAGGTGTCAGTTGGGTCGGTACGCAGTATTTT
CSVEGVSWVGTQYF
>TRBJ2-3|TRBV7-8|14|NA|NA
TGTGCCAGCAGCCAGAGCGACTACCAAGATACGCAGTATTTT
CASSQSDYQDTQYF
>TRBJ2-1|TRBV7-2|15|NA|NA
TGTGCCAGCACCTCGGGAGGACAGTCCTACAATGAGCAGTTCTTC
CASTSGGQSYNEQFF
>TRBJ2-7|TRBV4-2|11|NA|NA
TGTGCCAGCAGCCAGGGGATCGAGCAGTACTTC
CASSQGIEQYF
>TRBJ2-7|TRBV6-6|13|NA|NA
TGTGCCAGCAGTTACAAACAGGGTGGCGAGCAGTACTTC
CASSYKQGGEQYF
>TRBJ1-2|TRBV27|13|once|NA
TGTGCCAGCAGTTTATCAGGGCAGGGAAGCTACACCTTC
CASSLSGQGSYTF
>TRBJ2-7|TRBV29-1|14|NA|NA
TGCAGCGTTGAAGACGCGGAACAGGGCTACGAGCAGTACTTC
CSVEDAEQGYEQYF
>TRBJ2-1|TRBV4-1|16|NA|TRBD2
TGCGCCAGCAGCCCACATGCAAGCGGGGGGTACAATGAGCAGTTCTTC
CASSPHASGGYNEQFF
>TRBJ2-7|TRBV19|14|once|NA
TGTGCCACCTCCCCCCGCGTCAGGCCGTCGGAGCAGTACTTC
CATSPRVRPSEQYF
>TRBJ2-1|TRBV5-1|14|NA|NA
TGCGCCAGCAGCCAAGATTCATGGGGGACTGAGCAGTTCTTC
CASSQDSWGTEQFF
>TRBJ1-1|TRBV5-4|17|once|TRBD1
TGTGCCAGCAGCTGGAGGGACAGGGGCAGGTTGGCCACTGAAGCTTTCTTT
CASSWRDRGRLATEAFF
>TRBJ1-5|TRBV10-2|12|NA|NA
TGCGCCAGCAGTGAGAGGGCCCAGCCCCAGCATTTT
CASSERAQPQHF
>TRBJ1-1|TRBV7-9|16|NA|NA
TGTGCCAGCAGCCCACGTTGGGGCAGGAAGAACACTGAAGCTTTCTTT
CASSPRWGRKNTEAFF
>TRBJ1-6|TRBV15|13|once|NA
TGTGCCACCAGCGCATCTGATGCTTCACCCCTCCACTTT
CATSASDASPLHF